The TCR beta chain under discussion was sequenced for a study of shared clonotypes between healthy human individuals. Unmatched junction bases numbered 7, after V lost 4 bases and J lost 2 bases. Germline-derived CDR1 and CDR2 are SGHRS and YFSETQ. CDR3 length: 16 residues. Only in-frame clones appear in the TCRdb table, and some are missing; sequencing was by immunoSEQ multiplex PCR. The profile covers over a million clones, with roughly 96% appearing a single time and more than 0.9% taken by the ten largest. About this clone itself: Its target is not known.

Study observations and caveats: Larger richness was generally estimated for naive than memory subsets. Only blood was sampled; tissue repertoires likely differ.

Material for sequencing was naive CD4+ T cells sorted from blood. Subset given: CD45RA+ positively selected. This receptor was identified in a young man in good health. This chain joins TRBV5-1 and TRBJ1-3, with 9 bases that match TRBD1. This CDR3 reads CASSPRQGDTGNTIYF. The CDR3 nucleotides are TGCGCCAGCAGCCCAAGACAGGGGGATACTGGAAACACCATATATTTT.